This T cell receptor (beta chain) was profiled in a study of T cell responses to AZD1222 COVID-19 vaccine. Looking at the study overall: Pooled in the analysis were second doses at about 4 or about 12 weeks. Study observations and caveats: Possibly, clonal diversity was underestimated; donors were largely white British and included more females.

This CDR3 spans 14 amino acids. Germline CDR1 LGHNA, CDR2 YSLEER. The V gene lost 1 base and the J gene lost 12 bases, with 18 bases spanning the gap. This table comes from immunoSEQ multiplex PCR, and its TCRdb copy is limited to in-frame clones, with some not included. The sample carries around 120,000 clones, roughly 90% recorded once. On this clone: Its target is not known.

The TCR originated in an adult in good health. The chain couples TRBV4-3 to TRBJ1-2, with D perhaps matching TRBD1 (5 bases). The sequenced sample was peripheral blood, obtained on day 0 of AZD1222 vaccination. The CDR3 sequence: CASSQARESGRNTF. The CDR3 DNA is TGCGCCAGCAGCCAAGCCAGGGAAAGTGGGAGAAACACCTTC.